This TCR delta chain was profiled in a study of gamma-delta T cells after stem cell transplantation. TCRdb redid the clone calls on the RT-PCR reads with CATT. There are about 1,500 delta-chain clones in the sample; 2.4% occur only once, and roughly 50% lies in the top ten. This clone is deemed large. Other DNA sequences in the sample encode the same CDR3. Germline V gene data show CDR1 as TSWWSYY and CDR2 as QGS. The CDR3 is 12 residues long. This TCR derives from a human donor. It is not recorded whose cells these are; they may come from a transplant donor. The sample was gamma-delta T cells. V gene TRDV1 combines with J gene TRDJ1; D is ambiguous. The CDR3 loop reads CAITTTHRKLIF. The CDR3 region has the DNA TGTGCCATCACTACGACCCATCGGAAACTCATCTTT.